Listed here are 28 T cell receptor beta chains from one sample, sequenced in a study of cytomegalovirus exposure and HLA in healthy donors. Both 60 Vbeta primers and 13 Jbeta primers went into the PCR. Method: immunoSEQ multiplex PCR; TCRdb's copy keeps in-frame clones and lacks some. Among some 160,000 clones, around 72% were seen once, and the ten largest hold approximately 2.1%. Sequenced material: PBMCs. All receptors derive from a man between 35 and 55 years old in good health and CMV-seronegative.

The chain recombines TRBV30 with TRBJ1-5, with D hard to call. V was trimmed by 2 bases and J by 5 bases, leaving 10 bases between them. This CDR3 region has 13 residues. The germline gives CDR1 GTSNPN, CDR2 SVGIG (reference sequence). The CDR3 sequence: CAWSRGKDQPQHF. CDR3 coding DNA: TGTGCCTGGAGTCGGGGTAAAGATCAGCCCCAGCATTTT.

This clone was seen more than once but under ten times. The chain is built from TRBV11-2 and TRBJ1-1; D remains ambiguous. The CDR3 is 15 residues long. With 1 base removed from V and 5 bases from J, the gap between germline ends came to 14 bases. Germline values: CDR1 SGHAT, CDR2 FQNNGV. Here the CDR3 DNA reads TGTGCCAGCAGCTTAGGAGACGAGAGGGAGACTGAAGCTTTCTTT. It is translated as CASSLGDERETEAFF.

The chain carries TRBV28 and TRBJ2-2, with 7 bases that match TRBD1. J gave up 7 bases and V 6 bases, and 8 bases lay outside the gene matches. Germline-derived CDR1 and CDR2 are MDHEN and SYDVKM. The CDR3 runs 14 residues. CDR3 DNA: TGTGCCAGCAGCCAAGGACAGGCCGGCGGGGAGCTGTTTTTT. This codes for CASSQGQAGGELFF.

The gene calls are TRBV6-5 and TRBJ2-2; TRBD1 matches 10 bases. J gave up 9 bases and V 6 bases, and 10 bases lay outside the gene matches. The CDR3 is made up of 15 amino acids. Germline CDR1 and CDR2: MNHEY and SVGAGI. DNA of the CDR3: TGTGCCAGCAGCACAGGACAGGGGGTCCCCCGGGAGCTGTTTTTT. Translation: CASSTGQGVPRELFF.

This rearrangement joins TRBV10-3 to TRBJ2-7; TRBD1 might be the D (6 bases). The V end was cut by 8 bases, the J end by 4 bases, with 18 bases between. Per germline, CDR1 ENHRY and CDR2 SYGVKD. The CDR3 length is 14 residues. In DNA, the CDR3 is TGTGCCATCTCCTGGCAGGGGCCCCAATACGAGCAGTACTTC. Translating it yields CAISWQGPQYEQYF.

The rearrangement joins TRBV9 to TRBJ2-2, with TRBD2 matching over 12 bases. Germline V lookup: CDR1 SGDLS, CDR2 YYNGEE. V shed 4 bases and J 4 bases; nucleotides not matched to a gene: 5. CDR3 length equals 16 residues. CDR3: CASSSILAGGTGELFF. CDR3 DNA sequence: TGTGCCAGCAGCTCGATACTAGCGGGGGGCACCGGGGAGCTGTTTTTT.

This clone was observed a handful of times. This rearrangement joins TRBV25-1 to TRBJ2-7; TRBD1 is a possible D gene (5 bases). Trimming took 2 bases from V and 0 from J, leaving 8 bases between them. Per the germline V gene, CDR1 is MGHDK and CDR2 is SYGVNS. The CDR3 is 14 amino acids. CDR3 residues: CASSEQGYSYEQYF. The CDR3 DNA follows: TGTGCCAGCAGTGAACAGGGTTACTCCTACGAGCAGTACTTC.

This clone was recorded once. The V call is TRBV7-8, the J call TRBJ2-7; 10 bases fit TRBD2. Germline CDR1 SGHVS, CDR2 FQNEAQ. With V trimmed by 0 bases and J by 5 bases, 7 bases remained unmatched. The CDR3 contains 16 residues. The CDR3 DNA is TGTGCCAGCAGCTTAGCTGCCCTAGCGGGAGTCCACGAGCAGTACTTC. It encodes CASSLAALAGVHEQYF.

The rearrangement links TRBV10-3 to TRBJ1-2; D might be TRBD1 (5 bases). The CDR3 is made up of 16 amino acids. The germline gives CDR1 ENHRY, CDR2 SYGVKD. V shed 8 bases and J shed 2 bases, with 21 bases lying between them. This CDR3 is CAIQPTVSTVNYGYTF. CDR3 bases: TGTGCCATCCAACCCACCGTCTCGACAGTCAACTATGGCTACACCTTC.

The chain joins TRBV5-1 to TRBJ1-1; 7 nucleotides line up with TRBD1. Germline V gene data show CDR1 as SGHRS and CDR2 as YFSETQ. The trim removed 4 bases at V and 4 bases at J, leaving 7 bases unmatched. The CDR3 consists of 14 residues. This chain's CDR3 is CASSIGTAGTEAFF. In DNA form, the CDR3 reads TGCGCCAGCAGCATTGGGACAGCGGGCACTGAAGCTTTCTTT.

This chain uses TRBV5-6 with TRBJ2-1; D gene ambiguous. V was shortened by 1 base and J by 0 bases, with 11 bases between the two germline ends. Germline V gene data show CDR1 as SGHDT and CDR2 as YYEEEE. The CDR3 is 16 amino acids. The CDR3 protein is CASSLSLAVSYNEQFF. Here the CDR3 DNA reads TGTGCCAGCAGCTTGTCTCTTGCGGTCTCCTACAATGAGCAGTTCTTC.

The chain links TRBV11-2 to TRBJ2-7; D is unclear. The CDR3 contains 14 residues. V lost 0 bases, J lost 0 bases, and 6 bases lay in between. Per germline, CDR1 SGHAT and CDR2 FQNNGV. Here the CDR3 DNA reads TGTGCCAGCAGCTTAGATCCGAGCTCCTACGAGCAGTACTTC. Its protein product is CASSLDPSSYEQYF.

The chain links TRBV7-9 to TRBJ2-7, with 12 positions matching TRBD2. This CDR3 is built from 16 residues. CDR1 SEHNR and CDR2 FQNEAQ come from the germline V gene (reference sequence). Losses at the gene ends were 4 bases for V and 6 bases for J; bases not matched to a gene: 10. The DNA of the CDR3 is TGTGCCAGCAGCTCCCCTACTAGCGGGAGGAACTCCGAGCAGTACTTC. Residues: CASSSPTSGRNSEQYF.

Only a few counts were recorded for this clone. The chain carries TRBV23-1 and TRBJ2-7, with D possibly TRBD1 on 6 matching bases. TRBV23-1 is given ORF status, its function remaining uncertain. V lost 2 bases, J lost 0 bases, and 8 bases lay in between. The length of the CDR3 is 14 residues. CDR3 bases: TGCGCCAGCAGTCAACAGGACAGCTCCTACGAGCAGTACTTC. It codes for CASSQQDSSYEQYF.

Only one count was recorded for this clone. The CDR3 coding sequence is TGCGCCAGCAGCCTCCTTACCGGGACTAGCGTGACCTCCTACGAGCAGTACTTC. The encoded protein is CASSLLTGTSVTSYEQYF. The chain links TRBV4-1 to TRBJ2-7, with 10 bases aligning to TRBD2. The CDR3 covers 18 residues. Germline V gives CDR1 MGHRA, CDR2 YSYEKL. The ends lost 4 bases at V and 0 bases at J; junction bases unmatched: 12.

The J gene is TRBJ1-2, the V gene TRBV15; TRBD1 agrees at 7 bases. Germline-derived CDR1 and CDR2 are LNHNV and YYDKDF (reference sequence). Trimming cost V 0 bases and J 8 bases; bases outside gene matches: 6. CDR3 size: 14 residues. The CDR3 loop is CATSREGTARGYTF. CDR3 DNA sequence: TGTGCCACCAGCAGAGAAGGGACAGCACGGGGCTACACCTTC.

In this sample, this clone turned up a few times. The J gene is TRBJ2-7, the V gene TRBV2, with 12 nucleotides matching TRBD2. CDR3 length equals 16 residues. Trimming cost V 4 bases and J 3 bases; bases outside gene matches: 7. CDR1 is SNHLY and CDR2 is FYNNEI in the germline V gene. Here the CDR3 DNA reads TGTGCCAGCAGTGGACCGACTAGCGGGAGTAACTACGAGCAGTACTTC. Translating it yields CASSGPTSGSNYEQYF.

This clone has just a few counts. V usage is TRBV4-3 and J usage is TRBJ2-3, with D tentatively TRBD2 (5 bases). Trimming removed 2 bases at V and 1 base at J, with 10 bases between. The CDR3 is made up of 15 amino acids. CDR1 is LGHNA and CDR2 is YSLEER in the germline V gene. The CDR3 coding sequence is TGCGCCAGCAGCCAATCGACTACCCGCACAGATACGCAGTATTTT. It specifies CASSQSTTRTDTQYF.

CDR3 sequence (DNA): TGTGCCAGCAGCACCCGGACAGGGGAGAACCACGGGGAGCTGTTTTTT. Protein product: CASSTRTGENHGELFF. The chain recombines TRBV9 with TRBJ2-2; 9 nucleotides align to TRBD1. This CDR3 comprises 16 residues. CDR1 and CDR2 from the germline V gene are SGDLS and YYNGEE. Germline trimming cut 4 bases from V and 7 bases from J; bases unmatched to any gene: 11.

DNA for the CDR3: TGTGCCAGCAGTTTTCGACAGGGGCTTCAGCCCCAGCATTTT. It translates to CASSFRQGLQPQHF. V gene TRBV6-5 combines with J gene TRBJ1-5; 8 bases agree with TRBD1. The CDR3 contains 14 residues. With 4 bases clipped from V and 6 bases from J, the junction kept 5 bases outside the gene matches. Germline CDR1 is MNHEY and CDR2 is SVGAGI.

The chain carries TRBV6-6 and TRBJ2-5, with TRBD2 as a possible D gene (6 bases). The end of the DNA aligns better with TRBJ2-7, so the J call may be wrong. CDR1 and CDR2 from the germline V gene are MNHNY and SVGAGI (reference sequence). The CDR3 has 14 residues. For the CDR3, the DNA is TGTGCCAGCAGTCACGGGCGGGATGCTTCCGAGCAGTACTTC. Amino acid sequence: CASSHGRDASEQYF.

V is TRBV5-1 and J is TRBJ2-7, with TRBD1 identical over 11 bases. The CDR3 totals 16 residues. J gave up 6 bases and V 2 bases, and 10 bases lay outside the gene matches. Germline CDR1 is SGHRS and CDR2 is YFSETQ. The CDR3 loop is CASSLNPGTGGTEQYF. The CDR3 coding sequence is TGCGCCAGCAGCTTAAATCCCGGGACAGGGGGAACCGAGCAGTACTTC.

This rearrangement joins TRBV13 to TRBJ2-3, with 8 bases that match TRBD1. In germline, CDR1 is PRHDT, CDR2 FYEKMQ (reference sequence). The J segment lost 2 bases and the V segment lost 2 bases, leaving 3 bases of the junction unmatched. CDR3 size: 15 residues. Written as DNA, the CDR3 is TGTGCCAGCAGCTTAAGGACAGGGTCCACAGATACGCAGTATTTT. Amino acid sequence: CASSLRTGSTDTQYF.

This chain joins TRBV11-2 and TRBJ2-7; 8 nucleotides match TRBD2. Per germline, CDR1 SGHAT and CDR2 FQNNGV. This CDR3 has 15 amino acids. J gave up 0 bases and V 5 bases, and 6 bases lay outside the gene matches. The DNA of the CDR3 is TGTGCCAGCAGCCCGGGACTAGGTTACTCCTACGAGCAGTACTTC. This sequence encodes CASSPGLGYSYEQYF.

This clone showed up just a few times. The chain carries TRBV7-9 and TRBJ1-1; D may be TRBD1 (5 bases). Germline lookup yields CDR1 SEHNR and CDR2 FQNEAQ (reference sequence). Trimming stripped 7 bases from V and 1 base from J, with 10 bases between. The CDR3 sequence is 13 residues long. The CDR3 nucleotides are TGTGCCAGCATCCTGGGGGGGAACACTGAAGCTTTCTTT. Amino acids: CASILGGNTEAFF.

This clone turned up a few times. The chain combines TRBV5-1 with TRBJ2-2, with 9 bases aligning to TRBD1. V shed 1 base and J 9 bases; nucleotides not matched to a gene: 10. In germline, CDR1 is SGHRS, CDR2 YFSETQ. The CDR3 has 16 amino acids. CDR3 coding DNA: TGCGCCAGCAGCTTGTATCAGGGACAGGGAGCCCGGGAGCTGTTTTTT. Amino acid sequence: CASSLYQGQGARELFF.

This clone appeared a single time. The rearrangement uses TRBV10-3 and TRBJ1-2; D is unclear. The CDR3 contains 15 residues. CDR1 is ENHRY and CDR2 is SYGVKD in the germline V gene. Trimming stripped 0 bases from V and 5 bases from J, with 13 bases between. This chain's CDR3 is CAISESIAYRYGYTF. The DNA for the CDR3 is TGTGCCATCAGTGAGTCGATAGCATATAGGTATGGCTACACCTTC.

This chain joins TRBV28 and TRBJ2-6; D might be TRBD1 (6 bases). V lost 4 bases and J 1 base, leaving 14 bases between the germline ends. Germline V gene data show CDR1 as MDHEN and CDR2 as SYDVKM. The CDR3 contains 17 residues. This CDR3 reads CASSSLPTGSGANVLTF. The CDR3 coding sequence is TGTGCCAGCAGTTCCCTGCCCACAGGGTCTGGGGCCAACGTCCTGACTTTC.